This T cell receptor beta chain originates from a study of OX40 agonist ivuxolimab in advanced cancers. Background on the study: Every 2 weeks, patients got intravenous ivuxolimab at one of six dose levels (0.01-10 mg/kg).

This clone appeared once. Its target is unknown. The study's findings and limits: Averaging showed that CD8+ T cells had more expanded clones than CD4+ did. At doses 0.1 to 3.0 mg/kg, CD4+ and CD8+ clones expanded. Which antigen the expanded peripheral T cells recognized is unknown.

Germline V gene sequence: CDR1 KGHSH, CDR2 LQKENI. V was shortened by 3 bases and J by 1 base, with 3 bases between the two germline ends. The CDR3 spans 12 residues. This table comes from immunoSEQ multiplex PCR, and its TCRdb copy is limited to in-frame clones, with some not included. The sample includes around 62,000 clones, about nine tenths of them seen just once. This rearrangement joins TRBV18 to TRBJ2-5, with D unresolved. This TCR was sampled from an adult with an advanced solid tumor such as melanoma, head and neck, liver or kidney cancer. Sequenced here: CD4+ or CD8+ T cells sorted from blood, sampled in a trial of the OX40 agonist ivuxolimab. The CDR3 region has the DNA TGTGCCAGCTCACCCACCCAAGAGACCCAGTACTTC. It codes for CASSPTQETQYF.